This T cell receptor beta chain was recovered during a study of blood T cell repertoires in COVID-19. Study-level background: There were acute and convalescent COVID-19 samples, and they came from the United States, Italy and Spain. Nucleic acid was either cDNA or gDNA, and it came from T cells, B-cell-depleted T cells, or PBMCs.

Germline assignment: CDR1 LNHNV and CDR2 YYDKDF (reference sequence). The CDR3 length is 15 residues. V was clipped by 4 bases and J by 4 bases; unmatched bases: 4. As processed by the authors: Reference gene primer amplification in the assay estimated nucleated cell counts. Profiled with immunoSEQ multiplex PCR; TCRdb holds only in-frame clones, not every one. V and J calls plus clone size are reproduced from that table; the DNA served to infer D and trimming. The table includes 100,000 to 130,000 clones, 88% detected once. The sequenced sample consisted of peripheral blood. The sequence derives from a human donor in a cohort sampled during active COVID-19. The rearrangement uses TRBV15 and TRBJ2-2, with 9 bases lining up with TRBD1. CDR3 sequence (DNA): TGTGCCACCAGCACGACAGGGGGTAGCACCGGGGAGCTGTTTTTT. This translates into CATSTTGGSTGELFF. Looking up the rest from reference TRBV15 and TRBJ2-2 gives the full variable domain: DAMVIQNPRYQVTQFGKPVTLSCSQTLNHNVMYWYQQKSSQAPKLLFHYYDKDFNNEADTPDNFQSRRPNTSFCFLDIRSPGLGDTAMYLCATSTTGGSTGELFFGEGSRLTVL.